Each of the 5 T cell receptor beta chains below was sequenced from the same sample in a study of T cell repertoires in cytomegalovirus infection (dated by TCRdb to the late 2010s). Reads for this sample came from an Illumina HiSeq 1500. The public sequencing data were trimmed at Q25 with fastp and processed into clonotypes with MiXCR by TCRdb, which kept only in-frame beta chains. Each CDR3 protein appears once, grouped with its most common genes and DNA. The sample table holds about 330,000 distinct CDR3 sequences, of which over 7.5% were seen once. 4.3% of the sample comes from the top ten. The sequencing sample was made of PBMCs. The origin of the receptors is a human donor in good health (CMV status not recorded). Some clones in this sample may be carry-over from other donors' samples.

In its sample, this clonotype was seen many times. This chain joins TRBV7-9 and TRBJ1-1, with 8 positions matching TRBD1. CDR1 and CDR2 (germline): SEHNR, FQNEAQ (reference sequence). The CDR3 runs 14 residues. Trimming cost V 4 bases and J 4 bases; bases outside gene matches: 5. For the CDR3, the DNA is TGTGCCAGCAGCTACACAGGGGGGCCCACTGAAGCTTTCTTT. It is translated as CASSYTGGPTEAFF.

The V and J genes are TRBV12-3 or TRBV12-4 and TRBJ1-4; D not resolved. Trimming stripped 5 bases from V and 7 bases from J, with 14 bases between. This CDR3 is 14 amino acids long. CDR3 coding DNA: TGTGCCAGCAGTGGTTCAGGCTGGGGTGAAAAACTGTTTTTT. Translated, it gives CASSGSGWGEKLFF.

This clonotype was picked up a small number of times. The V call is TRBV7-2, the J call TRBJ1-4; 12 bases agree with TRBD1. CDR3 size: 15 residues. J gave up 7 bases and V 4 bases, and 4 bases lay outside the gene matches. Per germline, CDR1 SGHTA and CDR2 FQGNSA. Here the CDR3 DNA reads TGTGCCAGCAGCTGGGGGACAGGGGGCGTTGAAAAACTGTTTTTT. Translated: CASSWGTGGVEKLFF. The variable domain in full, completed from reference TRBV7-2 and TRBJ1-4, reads GAGVSQSPSNKVTEKGKDVELRCDPISGHTALYWYRQSLGQGLEFLIYFQGNSAPDKSGLPSDRFSAERTGGSVSTLTIQRTQQEDSAVYLCASSWGTGGVEKLFFGSGTQLSVL.

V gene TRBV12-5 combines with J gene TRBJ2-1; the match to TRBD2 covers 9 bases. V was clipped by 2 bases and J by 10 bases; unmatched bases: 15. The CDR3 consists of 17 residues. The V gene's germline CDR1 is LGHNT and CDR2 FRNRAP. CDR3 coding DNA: TGTGCTAGTGGTTTGACCGCCCAGAGCGGGGGGCCGGCCGAGCAGTTCTTC. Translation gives CASGLTAQSGGPAEQFF.

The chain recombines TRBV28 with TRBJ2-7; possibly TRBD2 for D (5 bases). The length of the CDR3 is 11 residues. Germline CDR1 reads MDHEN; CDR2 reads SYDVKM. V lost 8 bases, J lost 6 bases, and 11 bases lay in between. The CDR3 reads CASRTRSEQYF. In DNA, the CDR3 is TGTGCCAGCCGGACTCGGTCCGAGCAGTACTTC.